This entry lists 26 T cell receptor beta chains sequenced from one sample in a study of tumor-infiltrating lymphocytes in primary liver carcinoma. Germline DNA was also extracted, with blood RNA taken from unsorted whole blood. With around 500 ng total RNA as template and a constant-region primer, TCR beta cDNA was made. TCR beta libraries came from three nested multiplex PCR rounds using slightly modified ARM-PCR. A C-beta reverse primer and TRBV1-TRBV30 forward primers served in each of the first two PCR rounds, at approximately 10 cycles apiece. From the multiplex PCR reads, TCRdb called clonotypes with MiXCR, one entry per CDR3 protein. The table includes about 300,000 distinct CDR3 sequences, about 60% detected once. Sequencing was performed on peripheral blood. The receptors come from a middle-aged man with primary liver carcinoma and hepatitis B virus infection.

This clonotype was seen only once. The germline gene is not matched at one end of the junction; a read error may be the cause. The V gene is TRBV5-1, the J gene TRBJ2-1, with a tentative D call TRBD2 (5 bases). The CDR3 has 16 residues. The germline V gene encodes CDR1 SGHRS and CDR2 YFSETQ. The CDR3 DNA reads as TGCGCCAGCAGCTTGACAGTCGGGAATAGATACAACGAGCAGTTCTTC. Residues: CASSLTVGNRYNEQFF.

On this clonotype: This clone may be a read error of a much larger clone one base away. A read error is likely, as this CDR3 ends without the conserved phenylalanine or tryptophan. J is TRBJ2-7 and V is TRBV6-2 or TRBV6-3, with 8 bases aligning to TRBD2. With 5 bases clipped from V and 5 bases from J, the junction kept 8 bases outside the gene matches. This CDR3 comprises 14 residues. CDR1 is MNHEY, CDR2 SVGEGT, per germline. The CDR3 region has the DNA TGTGCCAGCAGTCACCCGCGGGGGGCCCACGAGCAGTACTCC. Encoded protein: CASSHPRGAHEQYS.

To note about this clonotype: The junction differs from germline at one of its ends, possibly a read error. V and J are TRBV11-1 and TRBJ2-6; no clear D. The germline gives CDR1 SGHAT, CDR2 FQDESV (reference sequence). This CDR3 contains 16 residues. CDR3 in amino acids: CVSSYGGLTGANVLTF. In nucleotides, the CDR3 is TGTGTCAGCAGTTATGGCGGCCTGACTGGGGCCAACGTCCTGACTTTC.

The chain carries TRBV24-1 and TRBJ2-6; TRBD1 agrees at 7 bases. The trim removed 3 bases at V and 2 bases at J, leaving 3 bases unmatched. The CDR3 loop spans 16 amino acids. Per germline, CDR1 KGHDR and CDR2 SFDVKD. The chain's CDR3 is CATSDRQGPGANVLTF. The CDR3 DNA is TGTGCCACCAGTGATCGACAGGGTCCTGGGGCCAACGTCCTGACTTTC.

Comments on this clonotype: A much larger clonotype is one base distant, so this may be a read error. This chain links TRBV5-5 with TRBJ1-4; D gene uncertain. This CDR3 is built from 15 residues. V lost 0 bases to trimming and J lost 1 base, with 7 bases between them. The V gene's germline CDR1 is SGHKS and CDR2 YYEKEE (reference sequence). The CDR3 sequence is CASSLERGTNEKLFF. The CDR3 coding sequence is TGTGCCAGCAGCTTGGAACGGGGAACTAATGAAAAACTGTTTTTT. Full variable domain (missing parts from reference TRBV5-5 and TRBJ1-4): DAGVTQSPTHLIKTRGQQVTLRCSPISGHKSVSWYQQVLGQGPQFIFQYYEKEERGRGNFPDRFSARQFPNYSSELNVNALLLGDSALYLCASSLERGTNEKLFFGSGTQLSVL.

The chain is built from TRBV5-4 and TRBJ2-2; no definite D call. Germline V gene lookup returns CDR1 SGHNT and CDR2 YYREEE (reference sequence). This CDR3 comprises 14 residues. Trimming stripped 0 bases from V and 1 base from J, with 4 bases between. The CDR3 spells CASSLVENTGELFF. Here the CDR3 DNA reads TGTGCCAGCAGCTTGGTAGAGAACACCGGGGAGCTGTTTTTT.

In the case of this clonotype: It may be a read error: a sequence one base away is much more abundant. DNA for the CDR3: TGTGCCAACAGCTTGGACTGGAATGAGCAGTTCTTC. This gives the protein CANSLDWNEQFF. The rearrangement joins TRBV5-4 to TRBJ2-1; weak D call: TRBD2 (5 bases). This CDR3 spans 12 amino acids. Per the germline V gene, CDR1 is SGHNT and CDR2 is YYREEE (reference sequence).

This clonotype was seen only once. The junction departs from the called germline gene at one end, perhaps through a read error. The chain is built from TRBV4-2 and TRBJ1-4; tentatively, D is TRBD1 (5 bases). Germline assignment: CDR1 LGHNA and CDR2 YNFKEQ. The CDR3 has 18 amino acids. In DNA, the CDR3 is TGTGCCAGCTGCCAAGATCGTGCGCGGGGGGTAACTAATGAAAAACTGTCTTTT. Amino acids: CASCQDRARGVTNEKLSF.

Concerning this clonotype itself: One end of the junction varies from germline; a read error may be responsible. The rearrangement uses TRBV5-1 and TRBJ2-2, with D tentatively TRBD1 or TRBD2 (5 bases each). The germline V gene has CDR1 SGHRS and CDR2 YFSETQ. The CDR3 runs 13 residues. This chain's CDR3 is CASSLEGSGDLFF. In nucleotides, the CDR3 is TGCGCCAGCAGCTTGGAGGGGTCCGGGGACCTGTTTTTT.

This chain connects TRBV29-1 to TRBJ1-1, with D hard to call. The CDR3 has 13 amino acids. V was pared by 3 bases and J by 1 base, with 9 bases between. From germline, CDR1 is SQVTM and CDR2 ANQGSEA. CDR3: CSVERTQNTEAFF. The CDR3 DNA is TGCAGCGTTGAGAGGACCCAGAACACTGAAGCTTTCTTT.

This clonotype was detected a few times. The chain has TRBV5-5 and TRBJ2-3; TRBD2 agrees at 14 bases. The length of the CDR3 is 17 residues. The V gene end was trimmed by 4 bases and the J gene end by 6 bases; junction bases not matched to a gene: 10. CDR1 and CDR2 from the germline V gene are SGHKS and YYEKEE (reference sequence). The chain's CDR3 is CASSQGTSGSFGDTQYF. The CDR3, as DNA: TGTGCCAGCAGCCAAGGGACTAGCGGGAGTTTTGGGGATACGCAGTATTTT.

This rearrangement joins TRBV28 to TRBJ2-5; 14 bases match TRBD2. The germline gives CDR1 MDHEN, CDR2 SYDVKM. The junction had 13 bases not matched to a gene; V was cut back by 6 bases and J by 4 bases. This CDR3 has 18 amino acids. The CDR3 bases are TGTGCCAGCAGCATAAACACCGGACTAGCGGGAGGAGGAGAGACCCAGTACTTC. Translation gives CASSINTGLAGGGETQYF.

About this clonotype: One junction end does not reproduce the germline sequence, and a read error may be involved. V is TRBV6-2 or TRBV6-3 and J is TRBJ2-1, with 11 bases that match TRBD2. The CDR3 totals 18 residues. CDR1 is MNHEY and CDR2 is SVGEGT in the germline V gene. The DNA of the CDR3 is TGTGCCAGCAGTTACCAACCTCTTAGCGGGAGGGTCAGAAATGGGCAGTTCTTC. Translating gives CASSYQPLSGRVRNGQFF.

V usage is TRBV20-1 and J usage is TRBJ2-2, with TRBD1 identical over 9 bases. Germline assignment: CDR1 DFQATT and CDR2 SNEGSKA (reference sequence). The junction had 11 bases not matched to a gene; V was cut back by 2 bases and J by 7 bases. The CDR3 runs to 16 residues. The CDR3 sequence: CSARSPGTGSVGELFF. CDR3 sequence (DNA): TGCAGTGCTAGATCCCCCGGGACAGGGTCCGTCGGGGAGCTGTTTTTT.

The chain employs TRBV20-1 and TRBJ2-1; D may be TRBD1 or TRBD2 (5 bases each). CDR3 length equals 13 residues. With 6 bases removed from V and 4 bases from J, the gap between germline ends came to 13 bases. Germline V gene data show CDR1 as DFQATT and CDR2 as SNEGSKA (reference sequence). The CDR3 nucleotides are TGCAGTGCCACGGGACGGGTGTACAATGAGCAGTTCTTC. Translated, it gives CSATGRVYNEQFF.

The CDR3 loop reads CASSLFSAVPNEQFF. The CDR3 nucleotides read TGCGCCAGCAGCTTGTTCTCGGCAGTACCCAATGAGCAGTTCTTC. This sequence joins TRBV5-1 and TRBJ2-1; the D is unclear. CDR3 size: 15 residues. CDR1 SGHRS and CDR2 YFSETQ come from the germline V gene. The germline V and J ends were trimmed by 1 base and 6 bases, with 14 bases remaining between them.

This clonotype showed up just a few times. A read error is possible here, since a much larger clone lies one base away. The rearrangement uses TRBV12-3 or TRBV12-4 and TRBJ2-7, with 10 nucleotides matching TRBD1. V dropped 9 bases and J dropped 1; count of bases not matched to a gene: 6. The CDR3 has 14 amino acids. For the CDR3, the DNA is TGTGCCAGGAGAACGGGACAGGGGTCCTACGAGCAGTACTTC. Its translation is CARRTGQGSYEQYF.

Worth noting for this clonotype: A much larger clone lies one base from this, so it may be a read error. The chain employs TRBV5-6 and TRBJ2-3; 7 bases are a match to TRBD2. The CDR3 extends over 17 amino acids. Germline values: CDR1 SGHDT, CDR2 YYEEEE. The CDR3 spells CVSSLATREYFTDTQYF. CDR3 DNA sequence: TGTGTCAGCAGCTTGGCTACGCGGGAGTATTTCACAGATACGCAGTATTTT.

V gene TRBV25-1 combines with J gene TRBJ2-1; D might be TRBD1 or TRBD2, each matching 5 bases. The germline gives CDR1 MGHDK, CDR2 SYGVNS. This CDR3 is built from 12 residues. V shed 3 bases and J shed 12 bases, with 12 bases lying between them. The CDR3 nucleotides read TGTGCCAGCAGTGATAGGGACCGCGGGCAGTTCTTC. As protein: CASSDRDRGQFF. The full variable domain, in which reference TRBV25-1 and TRBJ2-1 provide the parts outside the CDR3, is EADIYQTPRYLVIGTGKKITLECSQTMGHDKMYWYQQDPGMELHLIHYSYGVNSTEKGDLSSESTVSRIRTEHFPLTLESARPSHTSQYLCASSDRDRGQFFGPGTRLTVL.

About this clonotype itself: One end of the junction fails to match germline, which may point to a read error. Here the CDR3 DNA reads TGTGCCAGCAGCTACCGGCGGGAGGGCCGGGAGACCCAGTTTTTC. Residues: CASSYRREGRETQFF. This chain joins TRBV11-2 and TRBJ2-5; 9 nucleotides align to TRBD2. Germline lookup yields CDR1 SGHAT and CDR2 FQNNGV. The CDR3 length is 15 residues.

About this clonotype: As the CDR3 is not closed by the conserved phenylalanine or tryptophan, this likely results from a read error. The chain uses TRBV11-2 and TRBJ2-2, with D maybe TRBD2 (5 bases). CDR1 is SGHAT and CDR2 is FQNNGV in the germline V gene. The CDR3 spans 16 residues. The V end lost 5 bases, the J end lost 7 bases, and 20 bases lay between the germline ends. The CDR3 DNA is TGTGCCAGCAGCCCGGTGGAGCCGGGATTAATCGGGGAGCTGTTTCTT. This sequence encodes CASSPVEPGLIGELFL.

The chain joins TRBV6-1 to TRBJ1-5; TRBD1 might be the D (6 bases). The DNA end is a closer match to TRBJ2-3, so the J assignment may be wrong. Germline CDR1 is MNHNS and CDR2 is SASEGT. The CDR3 is 18 residues long. The CDR3 nucleotides read TGTGCCAGCAGTGAAGGCCAAGGCAGGGGAAGGAGCAATCAGCCCCAGTATTTT. Amino acids: CASSEGQGRGRSNQPQYF.

The chain employs TRBV10-3 and TRBJ2-1; 12 bases are a match to TRBD2. Per the germline V gene, CDR1 is ENHRY and CDR2 is SYGVKD. The CDR3 spans 15 residues. The CDR3 DNA is TGTGTCACCAGCCCCCGACTAGCGGGAGCCAATGAGCAGTTCTTC. It translates to CVTSPRLAGANEQFF.

This clonotype was counted only a few times. The chain is built from TRBV5-4 and TRBJ2-2, with 8 bases fitting TRBD2. CDR1 and CDR2 (germline): SGHNT, YYREEE (reference sequence). With V trimmed by 0 bases and J by 2 bases, 3 bases remained unmatched. The CDR3 runs 16 residues. CDR3 sequence (DNA): TGTGCCAGCAGCTTGGTGAGCGGGAGCAACACCGGGGAGCTGTTTTTT. Encoded protein: CASSLVSGSNTGELFF.

This clonotype was seen once. A read error may produce the germline difference seen at one junction end. The V and J genes are TRBV6-1 and TRBJ2-5, with a tentative D call TRBD2 (5 bases). The germline V gene has CDR1 MNHNS and CDR2 SASEGT. The CDR3 covers 19 residues. CDR3 in amino acids: CGSSEAASPSGMERETQYF. Here the CDR3 DNA reads TGTGGCAGCAGTGAAGCGGCCTCTCCATCCGGGATGGAACGAGAGACCCAGTACTTC.

The V gene is TRBV12-3 or TRBV12-4, the J gene TRBJ2-7, with 7 bases aligning to TRBD2. The CDR3 is 14 residues long. Germline trimming cut 5 bases from V and 7 bases from J; bases unmatched to any gene: 11. CDR3 protein: CASSPGTIQNEQYF. The CDR3, as DNA: TGTGCCAGCAGTCCCGGGACTATCCAGAATGAGCAGTACTTC.